The 20 T cell receptor beta chains listed next were all sequenced from one sample in a study of tumor-infiltrating lymphocytes in primary liver carcinoma. The researchers produced TCR beta cDNA from roughly 550 ng total RNA with a constant-region primer. Three-round nested multiplex PCR performed with slightly modified ARM-PCR produced the TCR beta libraries. Forward primers for TRBV1-TRBV30 and a C-beta reverse primer served the first two PCR rounds, at about 10 cycles each. In TCRdb, the multiplex PCR reads were re-called with MiXCR into one record per CDR3 protein. The sample holds roughly 330,000 distinct CDR3 sequences, about two thirds seen once. Germline DNA was also extracted, with blood RNA taken from unsorted whole blood. Sequencing was done on a sample of peripheral blood. All receptors come from a man in his forties with primary liver carcinoma and hepatitis B virus infection.

About this clonotype: A read error is likely, as this CDR3 ends without the conserved phenylalanine or tryptophan. V is TRBV28 and J is TRBJ2-5; TRBD1 might be the D (5 bases). The length of the CDR3 is 14 residues. Germline V CDR1 and CDR2: MDHEN, SYDVKM. Trimming stripped 5 bases from V and 6 bases from J, with 16 bases between. CDR3 loop: CASSGAGLGKTQYL. The CDR3 DNA sequence: TGTGCCAGCAGTGGGGCAGGTCTGGGAAAGACCCAGTACTTA.

The chain joins TRBV5-6 to TRBJ1-5, with D hard to call. With 2 bases removed from V and 0 bases from J, the gap between germline ends came to 12 bases. Looked up from germline, CDR1 is SGHDT and CDR2 is YYEEEE. The CDR3 consists of 16 residues. CDR3 amino acids: CASSFWSSYSNQPQHF. The DNA for the CDR3 is TGTGCCAGCAGCTTTTGGTCAAGCTATAGCAATCAGCCCCAGCATTTT.

V is TRBV11-2 and J is TRBJ2-1; 7 bases map to TRBD1. The trim removed 5 bases at V and 16 bases at J, leaving 11 bases unmatched. The CDR3 is 12 residues long. Germline V gene data show CDR1 as SGHAT and CDR2 as FQNNGV. Here the CDR3 reads CASSRYGYRGFF. CDR3 bases: TGTGCCAGCAGCCGATATGGTTACAGGGGCTTCTTC.

As to this clonotype: One base away lies a much larger clone, so this may be a sequencing read error. The conserved closing phenylalanine or tryptophan is absent in this CDR3, likely reflecting a read error. V and J are TRBV10-1 and TRBJ2-3, with no clear D. CDR1 and CDR2 (germline): WNHNN, SYGVQD (reference sequence). Deletions cut 0 bases from V and 4 bases from J, with 2 bases between. CDR3 size: 12 residues. This CDR3 is CASSESADTQYS. The CDR3 bases are TGCGCCAGCAGTGAGTCTGCAGATACGCAGTATTCT.

The CDR3 region is CASNLRQGTDTQYF. In nucleotides, the CDR3 is TGCGCCAGCAACTTACGACAGGGTACAGATACGCAGTATTTT. The rearrangement joins TRBV5-1 to TRBJ2-3, with 7 bases fitting TRBD1. Germline loops: CDR1 SGHRS, CDR2 YFSETQ. CDR3 length equals 14 residues. Trimming took 6 bases from V and 3 from J; bases not matched to a gene: 7.

The table lists this clonotype with a count of one. Relative to the germline gene, one junction end is altered; a read error may explain this. This chain's CDR3 is CASSSRTEGYEQYF. The CDR3 region has the DNA TGTGCCAGTAGCTCTCGGACAGAGGGCTACGAGCAATACTTC. The chain has TRBV11-2 and TRBJ2-7; TRBD1 might be the D (6 bases). Germline CDR1 reads SGHAT; CDR2 reads FQNNGV. The CDR3 consists of 14 residues.

About this clonotype itself: A junction boundary mismatches the germline segment, possibly from a read error. This chain joins TRBV7-8 and TRBJ2-7; D gene uncertain. CDR1 SGHVS and CDR2 FQNEAQ come from the germline V gene. This CDR3 region has 13 residues. CDR3 sequence: CVSRLRWAYEQYF. The CDR3 DNA reads TGTGTCAGCAGACTGCGGTGGGCTTACGAGCAGTACTTC.

This clonotype was picked up one time. A junction end diverges from the germline sequence, so it may reflect a read error. The chain joins TRBV10-2 to TRBJ1-1; 8 bases line up with TRBD1. From germline, CDR1 is WSHSY and CDR2 SAAADI. The CDR3 length is 15 residues. In DNA, the CDR3 is TGCGCCAGCAGTGGAGGACAGGGAATGAACACTGTAGCTTTCTTT. This sequence encodes CASSGGQGMNTVAFF.

This clonotype was seen more than once but under ten times. An end of the junction does not agree with germline; a read error may underlie this. V is TRBV12-3 or TRBV12-4 and J is TRBJ1-1; 8 bases agree with TRBD1. The CDR3 has 17 amino acids. CDR3 residues: CPSSFFQSDRANTEAFF. CDR3 sequence (DNA): TGTCCCAGCAGTTTCTTTCAGTCGGACAGGGCGAACACTGAAGCTTTCTTT.

In its sample, this clonotype was seen a few times. CDR3 loop: CASSKGFRGCEQYF. As DNA, the CDR3 is TGTGCCAGCAGCAAAGGTTTCAGGGGTTGCGAGCAGTACTTC. The chain is built from TRBV21-1 and TRBJ2-7; the D segment call TRBD1 is taken from the table without a DNA check. TRBV21-1 is marked as a pseudogene. The CDR3 sequence is 14 residues long.

Concerning this clonotype itself: A clone one base away is much larger, so this may be a read error. V is TRBV7-9 and J is TRBJ1-3; a weak D match, TRBD1 (5 bases). Germline V lookup: CDR1 SEHNR, CDR2 FQNEAQ (reference sequence). This CDR3 region has 15 residues. Trimming removed 7 bases at V and 2 bases at J, with 15 bases between. The CDR3: CASISGRGTGNTIYF. CDR3 sequence (DNA): TGTGCCAGCATCTCAGGGCGAGGAACTGGAAACACCATATATTTT. Variable domain in full (rest from reference TRBV7-9 and TRBJ1-3): DTGVSQNPRHKITKRGQNVTFRCDPISEHNRLYWYRQTLGQGPEFLTYFQNEAQLEKSRLLSDRFSAERPKGSFSTLEIQRTEQGDSAMYLCASISGRGTGNTIYFGEGSWLTVV.

In regard to this clonotype: Its ends do not fully match the called genes, so a read error is possible. The rearrangement joins TRBV11-2 to TRBJ2-7; a weak D match, TRBD1 (6 bases). CDR1 and CDR2 from the germline V gene are SGHAT and FQNNGV. The CDR3 consists of 14 residues. This CDR3 reads CASSFLLQGNKQYF. For the CDR3, the DNA is TGTGCCAGTAGCTTTCTATTACAGGGTAACAAGCAGTACTTC.

This clonotype has ten or more counts. V usage is TRBV10-2 and J usage is TRBJ2-2, with 11 bases aligning to TRBD2. The CDR3 length is 14 residues. J gave up 5 bases and V 8 bases, and 4 bases lay outside the gene matches. The germline gives CDR1 WSHSY, CDR2 SAAADI. The CDR3 spells CASEIAGGTGELFF. The DNA of the CDR3 is TGCGCCAGCGAAATAGCGGGAGGGACCGGGGAGCTGTTTTTT.

The rearrangement uses TRBV12-3 or TRBV12-4 and TRBJ1-5, with 7 bases aligning to TRBD1. V shed 6 bases and J 5 bases; nucleotides not matched to a gene: 7. The CDR3 consists of 14 residues. CDR3 amino acids: CASRGTEEDQPQHF. As DNA, the CDR3 is TGTGCCAGCAGGGGGACAGAGGAGGATCAGCCCCAGCATTTT.

As to this clonotype: A much larger clone is a single base away; this may be a read error. CDR3 DNA sequence: TGCGGCGTTGCCAGGGGCACTGAAGCTTTCTTT. It specifies CGVARGTEAFF. The rearrangement joins TRBV29-1 to TRBJ1-1; TRBD1 is a possible D gene (6 bases). Germline values: CDR1 SQVTM, CDR2 ANQGSEA. CDR3 length equals 11 residues.

With respect to this clonotype: One end of the junction is discordant with germline, which a read error may explain. V and J are TRBV29-1 and TRBJ1-2; D uncertain. The CDR3 sequence is 12 residues long. Germline CDR1 is SQVTM and CDR2 is ANQGSEA. The CDR3 region has the DNA TGCAGCGTTGAAAGGTTTGACTATGTCTACACCTTC. Translation: CSVERFDYVYTF.

This clonotype came up many times. The gene calls are TRBV29-1 and TRBJ2-3; TRBD2 matches at 8 bases. The CDR3 length is 18 residues. Germline V gene sequence: CDR1 SQVTM, CDR2 ANQGSEA. The trim removed 4 bases at V and 3 bases at J, leaving 18 bases unmatched. CDR3: CSVAGAYRELAGTDTQYF. CDR3 coding DNA: TGCAGCGTTGCGGGGGCTTATCGTGAGCTAGCGGGTACAGATACGCAGTATTTT.

Notes on this clonotype: A much larger clone differs by one base, so this may be a read error. V and J are TRBV6-6 and TRBJ2-7, with a tentative D call TRBD2 (5 bases). V dropped 5 bases and J dropped 5 bases, with 19 bases sitting between them. Germline CDR1 and CDR2: MNHNY and SVGAGI (reference sequence). This CDR3 region has 15 residues. CDR3: CASSASHLGSNEQYF. The CDR3 bases are TGTGCCAGCAGTGCATCACACCTAGGGAGCAACGAGCAGTACTTC.

A remark on this clonotype: This may be a read error: a much more frequent sequence differs by one nucleotide. Given the absence of the conserved phenylalanine or tryptophan at the CDR3 end, a read error is likely. The chain employs TRBV4-1 and TRBJ1-1; tentatively, D is TRBD1 (5 bases). The length of the CDR3 is 13 residues. The germline V and J ends were trimmed by 4 bases and 0 bases, with 6 bases remaining between them. Germline V gene lookup returns CDR1 MGHRA and CDR2 YSYEKL. The CDR3 spells CASSPGVNTEAFL. The CDR3 DNA reads as TGCGCCAGCAGCCCGGGGGTGAACACTGAAGCTTTCCTT.

This clonotype was recorded at least ten times. The CDR3 spells CASSRPGQGAGEQYF. CDR3 coding DNA: TGCGCCAGCAGCCGACCGGGACAGGGGGCTGGGGAGCAGTACTTC. The gene calls are TRBV4-1 and TRBJ2-7; 12 bases fit TRBD1. CDR1 is MGHRA, CDR2 YSYEKL, per germline. The CDR3 runs 15 residues. V dropped 4 bases and J dropped 7; count of bases not matched to a gene: 8.